Following are 30 T cell receptor beta chains from one sample sequenced in a study of blood T cell repertoires in COVID-19. Sequencing used immunoSEQ multiplex PCR; TCRdb keeps in-frame clones, though not all of them. The sample contains under 250,000 clones, 70% to 90% of which appear only once. Material: PBMCs or T cells enriched from blood (not recorded which). All receptors come from a man aged 35 to 55 who had recovered from COVID-19.

This chain connects TRBV5-1 to TRBJ1-1; a weak D match, TRBD1 (5 bases). V was trimmed by 0 bases and J by 1 base, leaving 13 bases between them. The CDR3 has 16 amino acids. The germline CDR1 and CDR2 sequences are SGHRS and YFSETQ. CDR3 sequence (DNA): TGCGCCAGCAGCTTGGGGGGCTGGACGGGGAACACTGAAGCTTTCTTT. This encodes CASSLGGWTGNTEAFF. The whole variable domain, remainder taken from reference TRBV5-1 and TRBJ1-1, is KAGVTQTPRYLIKTRGQQVTLSCSPISGHRSVSWYQQTPGQGLQFLFEYFSETQRNKGNFPGRFSGRQFSNSRSEMNVSTLELGDSALYLCASSLGGWTGNTEAFFGQGTRLTVV.

The chain carries TRBV7-2 and TRBJ1-4, with 9 bases lining up with TRBD1. Germline V gene sequence: CDR1 SGHTA, CDR2 FQGNSA. Trimming took 5 bases from V and 8 from J; bases not matched to a gene: 12. The length of the CDR3 is 16 residues. The CDR3 DNA reads TGTGCCAGCAGCGCAAGACGGGACAGGGCTCGGGAAAAACTGTTTTTT. Translating gives CASSARRDRAREKLFF.

The genes are TRBV2 and TRBJ1-4; D unclear. CDR1 is SNHLY and CDR2 is FYNNEI in the germline V gene. The CDR3 has 11 amino acids. The V end was cut by 4 bases, the J end by 8 bases, with 5 bases between. As DNA, the CDR3 is TGTGCCAGCAGTGTTGGCGAAAAACTGTTTTTT. Encoded protein: CASSVGEKLFF.

The chain uses TRBV6-5 and TRBJ1-2, with D uncertain. Trimming pared 2 bases from V and 5 bases from J, leaving 12 bases between. The CDR3 totals 14 residues. Per germline, CDR1 MNHEY and CDR2 SVGAGI. CDR3 loop: CASSYQATGYGYTF. DNA for the CDR3: TGTGCCAGCAGTTACCAGGCTACTGGTTATGGCTACACCTTC.

The sample holds one count of this clone. This chain connects TRBV9 to TRBJ1-5; tentatively, D is TRBD1 (5 bases). This CDR3 contains 14 residues. Trimming shortened V by 1 base and J by 7 bases, and 12 bases separated the two germline ends. The germline CDR1 and CDR2 sequences are SGDLS and YYNGEE. The DNA for the CDR3 is TGTGCCAGCAGCGTATGGGGAGGGGAACAGCCCCAGCATTTT. Protein: CASSVWGGEQPQHF.

The genes are TRBV2 and TRBJ2-5; 7 bases fit TRBD2. The length of the CDR3 is 14 residues. After removal of 5 bases from V and 2 bases from J, the junction contained 5 bases not matched to a gene. Germline V gene sequence: CDR1 SNHLY, CDR2 FYNNEI. In DNA form, the CDR3 reads TGTGCCAGCAGTCGAACTAGCGTACAAGAGACCCAGTACTTC. It encodes CASSRTSVQETQYF.

This chain connects TRBV12-5 to TRBJ1-1, with D uncertain. CDR1 is LGHNT, CDR2 FRNRAP, per germline. V gave up 0 bases and J gave up 0 bases, with 11 bases separating them. The CDR3 is 16 amino acids. CDR3 residues: CASGLVGGMMNTEAFF. For the CDR3, the DNA is TGTGCTAGTGGTTTGGTAGGAGGGATGATGAACACTGAAGCTTTCTTT.

The chain is built from TRBV7-2 and TRBJ2-1; D not resolved. Germline CDR1 reads SGHTA; CDR2 reads FQGNSA. V dropped 4 bases and J dropped 7 bases, with 14 bases sitting between them. CDR3 length equals 14 residues. The CDR3 DNA reads TGTGCCAGCAGCTCAGTCCGTAACGTGAATGAGCAGTTCTTC. This gives the protein CASSSVRNVNEQFF.

This chain links TRBV6-5 with TRBJ2-7; 7 bases are shared with TRBD1. The CDR3 is 14 residues long. The V and J ends lost 5 bases and 1 base, in that order; junction bases with no gene match: 5. The germline V gene has CDR1 MNHEY and CDR2 SVGAGI. Here the CDR3 reads CASSTTGISYEQYF. As DNA, the CDR3 is TGTGCCAGCAGTACGACAGGGATTTCCTACGAGCAGTACTTC.

The rearrangement uses TRBV6-5 and TRBJ1-4; D is uncertain. The CDR3 has 15 amino acids. Germline lookup yields CDR1 MNHEY and CDR2 SVGAGI. Trimming took 5 bases from V and 6 from J, leaving 16 bases between them. The CDR3 DNA is TGTGCCAGCAGTCGCCCCGGGGATGGGGATGAAAAACTGTTTTTT. Amino acid sequence: CASSRPGDGDEKLFF.

The chain uses TRBV10-3 and TRBJ2-6, with D possibly being TRBD2 (6 bases). The CDR3 is made up of 18 amino acids. V was cut by 3 bases and J by 0 bases, with 15 bases left in between. From germline, CDR1 is ENHRY and CDR2 SYGVKD. The CDR3 nucleotides read TGTGCCATCAGTGATGGGAGGAAACTCAACTCTGGGGCCAACGTCCTGACTTTC. Amino acid sequence: CAISDGRKLNSGANVLTF.

The chain recombines TRBV5-4 with TRBJ1-2; unclear D gene. Germline lookup yields CDR1 SGHNT and CDR2 YYREEE (reference sequence). Trimming removed 0 bases at V and 4 bases at J, with 10 bases between. This CDR3 is built from 14 residues. CDR3 sequence: CASSLDASSYGYTF. Written as DNA, the CDR3 is TGTGCCAGCAGCTTGGACGCGTCCTCCTATGGCTACACCTTC.

In its sample, this clone was seen a few times. J is TRBJ1-6 and V is TRBV12-3 or TRBV12-4; D possibly corresponds to TRBD1 (5 bases). With 8 bases removed from V and 11 bases from J, the gap between germline ends came to 16 bases. The CDR3 is 13 amino acids. CDR3 sequence (DNA): TGTGCCAGCGGAGGGACTACTTTCGCACCCCTCCACTTT. Protein product: CASGGTTFAPLHF.

This chain uses TRBV20-1 with TRBJ1-1, with D possibly matching TRBD1 (6 bases). Between the trimmed V and J ends, which lost 3 bases and 4 bases, there was a span of 12 bases. Germline CDR1 DFQATT, CDR2 SNEGSKA (reference sequence). CDR3 length: 13 amino acids. CDR3 amino acids: CSASYRVATEAFF. For the CDR3, the DNA is TGCAGTGCTAGTTACAGGGTAGCCACTGAAGCTTTCTTT.

The V gene is TRBV10-3, the J gene TRBJ2-4; D gene unclear. The V and J ends lost 0 bases and 7 bases respectively, with 13 bases between them. Germline assignment: CDR1 ENHRY and CDR2 SYGVKD. This CDR3 has 15 amino acids. The chain's CDR3 is CAISESEHPGNIQYF. In nucleotides, the CDR3 is TGTGCCATCAGTGAGTCTGAACACCCCGGGAACATTCAGTACTTC.

The chain combines TRBV4-3 with TRBJ1-2; D is perhaps TRBD1 (6 bases). This CDR3 comprises 15 residues. Germline V lookup: CDR1 LGHNA, CDR2 YSLEER. V lost 0 bases, J lost 4 bases, and 12 bases lay in between. CDR3 nucleotide sequence: TGCGCCAGCAGCCAAGATAGCAGGGGAGCCTATGGCTACACCTTC. Protein sequence: CASSQDSRGAYGYTF.

This clone was detected many times. DNA for the CDR3: TGTGCCATCAGTGAACATAGCGGGGGAACCACAGATACGCAGTATTTT. This gives the protein CAISEHSGGTTDTQYF. The genes are TRBV10-3 and TRBJ2-3; 9 positions agree with TRBD2. V shed 3 bases, J shed 2 bases, and the junction held 6 bases outside the gene matches. CDR3 length: 16 amino acids. Germline values: CDR1 ENHRY, CDR2 SYGVKD.

The genes are TRBV28 and TRBJ1-4; 7 positions agree with TRBD1. The germline CDR1 and CDR2 sequences are MDHEN and SYDVKM. CDR3 length: 16 residues. Trimming took 3 bases from V and 1 from J; bases not matched to a gene: 5. CDR3 protein: CASSFSQGVTNEKLFF. In DNA, the CDR3 is TGTGCCAGCAGTTTTTCCCAGGGGGTAACTAATGAAAAACTGTTTTTT.

Here the CDR3 DNA reads TGTGCCAGCAGTGACCGGGACAGGGGGTACAATGAGCAGTTCTTC. Translating it yields CASSDRDRGYNEQFF. The rearrangement links TRBV2 to TRBJ2-1; 11 positions agree with TRBD1. Germline values: CDR1 SNHLY, CDR2 FYNNEI. J gave up 4 bases and V 3 bases, and 2 bases lay outside the gene matches. The CDR3 covers 15 residues.

V is TRBV11-2 and J is TRBJ2-4; D is possibly TRBD2 (6 bases). Trimming shortened V by 5 bases and J by 1 base, and 24 bases separated the two germline ends. Per the germline V gene, CDR1 is SGHAT and CDR2 is FQNNGV. The CDR3 loop spans 19 amino acids. In DNA form, the CDR3 reads TGTGCCAGCAGCCCAGTCGCACAAGATCCCGCGGGGGCCAAAAACATTCAGTACTTC. Protein product: CASSPVAQDPAGAKNIQYF.

V and J are TRBV29-1 and TRBJ1-5, with D perhaps matching TRBD1 (6 bases). V lost 6 bases to trimming and J lost 8 bases, with 14 bases between them. CDR1 and CDR2 (germline): SQVTM, ANQGSEA. This CDR3 comprises 12 residues. The CDR3 loop reads CSVNREGEPQHF. For the CDR3, the DNA is TGCAGCGTGAACAGGGAAGGGGAGCCCCAGCATTTT.

The chain is built from TRBV2 and TRBJ2-1, with 11 nucleotides matching TRBD2. The ends lost 3 bases at V and 10 bases at J; junction bases unmatched: 11. This CDR3 is built from 16 residues. Germline V gene sequence: CDR1 SNHLY, CDR2 FYNNEI. The CDR3 loop reads CASSEVGSGRAREQFF. The CDR3, as DNA: TGTGCCAGCAGTGAGGTTGGTAGCGGGAGGGCCCGGGAGCAGTTCTTC.

The CDR3 reads CASSQTGRAYGYTF. In DNA, the CDR3 is TGCGCCAGCAGCCAAACAGGGAGGGCCTATGGCTACACCTTC. This chain connects TRBV4-3 to TRBJ1-2; D possibly corresponds to TRBD1 (6 bases). The V end lost 2 bases, the J end lost 4 bases, and 11 bases lay between the germline ends. The germline V gene has CDR1 LGHNA and CDR2 YSLEER. There are 14 residues in the CDR3.

The V gene is TRBV6-5, the J gene TRBJ1-4; no reliable D call. Germline assignment: CDR1 MNHEY and CDR2 SVGAGI. The V gene lost 0 bases and the J gene lost 5 bases, with 7 bases spanning the gap. CDR3 size: 14 residues. CDR3 sequence: CASSYSLRNEKLFF. CDR3 coding DNA: TGTGCCAGCAGTTACTCCCTGCGCAATGAAAAACTGTTTTTT.

This clone was recorded a few times. The chain links TRBV7-9 to TRBJ1-2, with 10 bases aligning to TRBD1. The CDR3 is 15 residues long. J was trimmed by 2 bases and V by 5 bases; bases with no gene match: 5. Germline V gives CDR1 SEHNR, CDR2 FQNEAQ (reference sequence). The CDR3 region is CASSPGTGANYGYTF. The CDR3 region has the DNA TGTGCCAGCAGCCCCGGGACAGGGGCCAACTATGGCTACACCTTC.

The chain carries TRBV4-1 and TRBJ2-7, with TRBD2 identical over 10 bases. Germline assignment: CDR1 MGHRA and CDR2 YSYEKL. CDR3 size: 17 residues. The trim removed 0 bases at V and 4 bases at J, leaving 9 bases unmatched. The CDR3 region is CASSQEHLTSGAYEQYF. CDR3 nucleotide sequence: TGCGCCAGCAGCCAAGAGCACCTCACTAGCGGGGCTTACGAGCAGTACTTC.

This clone showed up just a few times. This chain connects TRBV30 to TRBJ1-1; TRBD1 might be the D (6 bases). V lost 4 bases and J lost 5, with 14 bases in between. From germline, CDR1 is GTSNPN and CDR2 SVGIG (reference sequence). CDR3 length equals 13 residues. This chain's CDR3 is CAWKRGLGTEAFF. The CDR3 region has the DNA TGTGCCTGGAAAAGGGGGTTAGGGACTGAAGCTTTCTTT.

The chain joins TRBV5-5 to TRBJ1-2; D remains unclear. The germline V gene encodes CDR1 SGHKS and CDR2 YYEKEE (reference sequence). There are 14 residues in the CDR3. The ends were cut back, 4 bases at V and 8 bases at J, with 18 bases in the middle. The CDR3, as DNA: TGTGCCAGCAGCCGGGGTGTCCCAACTGCGGGCTACACCTTC. The encoded protein is CASSRGVPTAGYTF.

The chain joins TRBV28 to TRBJ1-3; the match to TRBD1 covers 8 bases. Germline assignment: CDR1 MDHEN and CDR2 SYDVKM. J lost 3 bases, V lost 6 bases, and 4 bases had no gene match. This CDR3 comprises 14 residues. The CDR3 region is CASRTGGNGNTIYF. The DNA of the CDR3 is TGTGCCAGCAGAACAGGGGGAAATGGAAACACCATATATTTT.

This chain connects TRBV3-1 (or the pseudogene TRBV3-2) to TRBJ2-7; 9 nucleotides align to TRBD2. This CDR3 spans 15 amino acids. V shed 4 bases, J shed 4 bases, and the junction held 8 bases outside the gene matches. CDR1 and CDR2 from the germline V gene are LGHDT and YNNKEL (reference sequence). This CDR3 reads CASSLQGAGGYEQYF. In DNA, the CDR3 is TGTGCCAGCAGCCTCCAAGGAGCGGGGGGATACGAGCAGTACTTC.